This TCR beta chain stems from a study of PD-1 blockade in classical Hodgkin lymphoma. Study results and limitations: Newly diagnosed and completely responding patients shared comparable baseline diversity.

Measured with immunoSEQ multiplex PCR; TCRdb has only the in-frame clones, and not every one. Of around 20,000 clones listed, around 70% are singletons. As regards this clone: Its antigen remains unidentified.

The time point here: cycle 4 day 1 (C4D1), after about 6 weeks of nivolumab. With no exception, relapse followed autologous stem cell transplantation in all patients, and brentuximab vedotin exposure varied. Complete response, partial response or progressive disease were the best responses. Germline V CDR1 and CDR2: WNHNN, SYGVQD (reference sequence). There are 16 residues in the CDR3. Germline trimming cut 8 bases from V and 2 bases from J; bases unmatched to any gene: 13. This receptor was identified in a human donor with classical Hodgkin lymphoma. This material consisted of peripheral blood mononuclear cells (PBMCs), taken before the fourth cycle of nivolumab. V is TRBV10-1 and J is TRBJ1-2; TRBD1 agrees at 8 bases. This chain's CDR3 is CASPQGARVKNYGYTF. The CDR3 DNA follows: TGCGCCAGCCCGCAGGGGGCCCGCGTTAAGAACTATGGCTACACCTTC.